The T cell receptor beta chain under discussion was sequenced for a study of PD-1 blockade in classical Hodgkin lymphoma. From germline, CDR1 is KGHSH and CDR2 LQKENI. The V segment lost 5 bases and the J segment 0 bases; nucleotides outside the gene matches: 10. The CDR3 has 17 amino acids. On this clone: Its antigen is undetermined.

Findings and caveats of the study: Reports described newly diagnosed patients as having lower baseline TCR diversity than healthy donors.

Sample time point: newly diagnosed, previously untreated cHL patient sample. CD4+ T cells were purified from thawed PBMCs by negative selection. Comparison PBMCs came from previously untreated, newly diagnosed classical Hodgkin lymphoma patients. Sequencing used immunoSEQ multiplex PCR; TCRdb keeps in-frame clones, though not all of them. The sample contains approximately 16,000 clones, around 83% of which appear only once. V and J are TRBV18 and TRBJ1-1, with 9 bases fitting TRBD1. The receptor comes from a human donor with classical Hodgkin lymphoma. The material sequenced was CD4+ T cells from blood. The CDR3 nucleotides are TGTGCCAGCTCAGCAAACAGGGGGCTCTATATGAACACTGAAGCTTTCTTT. This codes for CASSANRGLYMNTEAFF.